The source of this T cell receptor beta chain is a study of shared clonotypes between healthy human individuals. Study-wide background: Plates per donor: three CD4 naive, three CD4 memory, two CD8 naive, one CD8 memory.

Genomic DNA per cell subset filled all wells of several immunoSEQ plates. TCRdb keeps only in-frame clones here, not all; method: immunoSEQ multiplex PCR. Altogether 1.4 million or so clones are present, approximately 98.5% being singletons, with the ten largest covering 0.3% to 0.45%. Trimming removed 5 bases from V and 5 bases from J, with 4 bases in between. Germline CDR1 and CDR2: SNHLY and FYNNEI. The CDR3 runs to 10 residues. Study observations and caveats: With several donors compared, roughly 4.9% of naive CD4 clonotypes were shared.

Details on this clone: The antigen is unknown. This sample includes further DNA sequences coding for the same CDR3.

The receptor comes from a man younger than 45 in good health. Sequencing used naive CD4+ T cells sorted from blood. Subset described: CD45RA+ positively selected. The rearrangement links TRBV2 to TRBJ2-7; no reliable D call. CDR3 nucleotides: TGTGCCAGCAGTCGGAACGAGCAGTACTTC. This translates into CASSRNEQYF.